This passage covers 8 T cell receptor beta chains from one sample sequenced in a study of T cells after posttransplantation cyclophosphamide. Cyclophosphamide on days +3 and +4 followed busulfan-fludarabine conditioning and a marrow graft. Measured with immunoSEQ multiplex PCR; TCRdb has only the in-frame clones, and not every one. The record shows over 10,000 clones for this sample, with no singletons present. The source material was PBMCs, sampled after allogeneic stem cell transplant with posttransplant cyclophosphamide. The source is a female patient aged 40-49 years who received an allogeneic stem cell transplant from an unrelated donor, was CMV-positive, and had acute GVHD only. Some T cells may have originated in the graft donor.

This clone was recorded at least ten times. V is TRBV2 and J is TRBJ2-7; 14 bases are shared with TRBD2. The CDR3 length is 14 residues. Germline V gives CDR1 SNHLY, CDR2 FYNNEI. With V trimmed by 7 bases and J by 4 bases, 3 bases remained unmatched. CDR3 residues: CASTGTSGRYEQYF. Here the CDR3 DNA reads TGTGCCAGCACCGGGACTAGCGGGAGATACGAGCAGTACTTC. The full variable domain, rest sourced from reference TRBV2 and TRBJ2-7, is EPEVTQTPSHQVTQMGQEVILRCVPISNHLYFYWYRQILGQKVEFLVSFYNNEISEKSEIFDDQFSVERPDGSNFTLKIRSTKLEDSAMYFCASTGTSGRYEQYFGPGTRLTVT.

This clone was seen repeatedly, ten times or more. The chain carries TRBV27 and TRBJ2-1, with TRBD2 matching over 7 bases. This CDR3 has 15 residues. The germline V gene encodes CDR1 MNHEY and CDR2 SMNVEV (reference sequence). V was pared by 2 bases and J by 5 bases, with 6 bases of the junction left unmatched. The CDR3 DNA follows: TGTGCCAGCAGTTTAATGCGGGAGCTCAACAATGAGCAGTTCTTC. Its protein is CASSLMRELNNEQFF.

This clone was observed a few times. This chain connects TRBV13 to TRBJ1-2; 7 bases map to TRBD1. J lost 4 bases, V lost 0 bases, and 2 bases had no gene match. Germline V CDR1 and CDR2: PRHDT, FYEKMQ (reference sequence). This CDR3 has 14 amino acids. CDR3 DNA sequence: TGTGCCAGCAGCTTAGGTTCAGGGGGCTATGGCTACACCTTC. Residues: CASSLGSGGYGYTF. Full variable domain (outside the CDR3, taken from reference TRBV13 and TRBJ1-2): AAGVIQSPRHLIKEKRETATLKCYPIPRHDTVYWYQQGPGQDPQFLISFYEKMQSDKGSIPDRFSAQQFSDYHSELNMSSLELGDSALYFCASSLGSGGYGYTFGSGTRLTVV.

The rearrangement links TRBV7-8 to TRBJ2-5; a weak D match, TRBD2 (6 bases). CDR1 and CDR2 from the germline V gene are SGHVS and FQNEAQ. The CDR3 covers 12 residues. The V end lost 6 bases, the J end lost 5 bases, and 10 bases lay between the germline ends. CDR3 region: CASRVSGETQYF. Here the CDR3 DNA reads TGTGCCAGCAGGGTTAGCGGCGAGACCCAGTACTTC.

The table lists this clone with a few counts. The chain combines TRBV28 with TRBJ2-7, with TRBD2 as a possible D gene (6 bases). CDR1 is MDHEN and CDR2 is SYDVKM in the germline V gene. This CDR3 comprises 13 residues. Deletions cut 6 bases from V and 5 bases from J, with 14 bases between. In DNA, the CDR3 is TGTGCCAGCAGCGTGACTAGTCGCAACGAGCAGTACTTC. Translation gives CASSVTSRNEQYF.

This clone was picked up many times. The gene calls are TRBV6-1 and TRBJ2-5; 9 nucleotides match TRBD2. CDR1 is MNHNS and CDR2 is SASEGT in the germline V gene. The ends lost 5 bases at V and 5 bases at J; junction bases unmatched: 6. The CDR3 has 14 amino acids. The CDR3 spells CASSRLAVGETQYF. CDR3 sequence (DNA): TGTGCCAGCAGTAGACTAGCGGTCGGGGAGACCCAGTACTTC.

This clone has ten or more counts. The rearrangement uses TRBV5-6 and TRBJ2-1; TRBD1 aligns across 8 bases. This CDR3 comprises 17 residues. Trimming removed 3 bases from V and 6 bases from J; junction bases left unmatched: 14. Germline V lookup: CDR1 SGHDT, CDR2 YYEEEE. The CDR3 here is CASSSLSGGRKSNEQFF. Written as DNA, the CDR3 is TGTGCCAGCAGCTCCCTTTCAGGGGGCCGTAAGTCCAATGAGCAGTTCTTC.

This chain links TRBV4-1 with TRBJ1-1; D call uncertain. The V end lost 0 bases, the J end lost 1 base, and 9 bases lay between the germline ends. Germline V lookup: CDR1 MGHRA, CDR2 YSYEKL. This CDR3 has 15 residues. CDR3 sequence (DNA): TGCGCCAGCAGCCAAGATGTCAGCGCGAACACTGAAGCTTTCTTT. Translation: CASSQDVSANTEAFF.